Below are 5 T cell receptor beta chains sequenced from a single sample in a study of blood T cell repertoires in COVID-19 (dated by TCRdb to 2020 to 2022). Library generation was performed with the immunoSEQ multiplex PCR assay. Held by TCRdb, this immuneACCESS table contains in-frame sequences only and omits some clones. Under half of the omission traces to an unresolved V gene where checked; the cause of the rest is unknown. The sample table contains more than 150,000 clones; only one count was recorded for approximately 80% of them. Of the sample, less than 3.5% is held by the ten largest clones. Sequencing input: peripheral blood. The receptors derive from an older woman with acute or convalescent COVID-19.

This chain links TRBV5-1 with TRBJ2-1, with 8 bases lining up with TRBD2. The J segment lost 3 bases and the V segment lost 2 bases, leaving 4 bases of the junction unmatched. Germline assignment: CDR1 SGHRS and CDR2 YFSETQ. There are 15 residues in the CDR3. DNA for the CDR3: TGCGCCAGCAGCTTTAACGGGGGGGTCTACAATGAGCAGTTCTTC. It specifies CASSFNGGVYNEQFF.

This rearrangement joins TRBV7-6 to TRBJ2-5, with 14 bases lining up with TRBD2. The CDR3 is 16 amino acids. CDR1 is SGHVS, CDR2 FNYEAQ, per germline. With V trimmed by 5 bases and J by 2 bases, 4 bases remained unmatched. The CDR3 DNA follows: TGTGCCAGCAGCCTTGGACTAGCGGGGGGTCAAGAGACCCAGTACTTC. Residues: CASSLGLAGGQETQYF.

This chain joins TRBV6-5 and TRBJ2-1, with D tentatively TRBD1 (6 bases). Germline-derived CDR1 and CDR2 are MNHEY and SVGAGI. V was trimmed by 5 bases and J by 9 bases, leaving 8 bases between them. This CDR3 has 11 amino acids. CDR3 nucleotide sequence: TGTGCCAGCAGTCAGGGGTCTGAGCAGTTCTTC. Its protein is CASSQGSEQFF.

The J gene is TRBJ1-4, the V gene TRBV18, with a weak D call TRBD1 (5 bases). In germline, CDR1 is KGHSH, CDR2 LQKENI. The CDR3 is made up of 13 amino acids. The V and J ends lost 8 bases and 5 bases respectively, with 12 bases between them. The CDR3 sequence: CASASGLNEKLFF. For the CDR3, the DNA is TGTGCCAGCGCGTCAGGGCTGAATGAAAAACTGTTTTTT.

The chain recombines TRBV19 with TRBJ2-1; D is uncertain. Trimming took off 6 bases at V and 6 bases at J, with 9 bases between the two ends. CDR1 LNHDA and CDR2 SQIVND come from the germline V gene (reference sequence). The CDR3 totals 12 residues. The CDR3 DNA follows: TGTGCCAGTAGCACGTTAGCCAATGAGCAGTTCTTC. As protein: CASSTLANEQFF.